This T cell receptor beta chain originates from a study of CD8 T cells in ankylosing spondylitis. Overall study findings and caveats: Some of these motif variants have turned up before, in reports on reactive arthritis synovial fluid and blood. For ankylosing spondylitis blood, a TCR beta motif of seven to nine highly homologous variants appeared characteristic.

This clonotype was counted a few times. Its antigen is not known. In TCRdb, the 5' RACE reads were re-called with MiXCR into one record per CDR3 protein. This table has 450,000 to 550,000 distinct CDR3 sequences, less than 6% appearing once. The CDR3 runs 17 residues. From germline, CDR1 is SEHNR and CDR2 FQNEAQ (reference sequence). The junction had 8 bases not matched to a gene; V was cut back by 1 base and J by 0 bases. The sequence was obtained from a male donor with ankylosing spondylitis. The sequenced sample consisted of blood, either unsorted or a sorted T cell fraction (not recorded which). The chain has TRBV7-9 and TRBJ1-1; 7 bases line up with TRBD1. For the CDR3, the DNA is TGTGCCAGCAGCTTAGGACAGGGTTTTTTTATGAACACTGAAGCTTTCTTT. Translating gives CASSLGQGFFMNTEAFF.